The 29 T cell receptor beta chains given below trace back to one sample, sequenced in a study of beta chain features in type 1 diabetes listed by TCRdb under 2018. General findings and caveats noted by the study authors: Type 1 diabetes patients showed a moderate but significant shortening of TCRB CDR3 length in all four CD4+ subsets.

Preparation of the library involved the immunoSEQ multiplex PCR assay. All of the isolated RNA was reverse transcribed with the High Capacity cDNA Reverse Transcription Kit, so expressed TCRB transcripts were sequenced. TCRdb provides this immuneACCESS table in a form limited to in-frame rearrangements. Some clones are lacking; in checked studies, under half of them reflect an unresolved V gene, and why the rest are absent is not known. Across this sample there are 120,000 or so clones, with around 15% seen only once. Around 2.7% of the sample belongs to the ten largest clones. Their antigens remain unidentified. The sequenced sample consisted of central memory CD4+ T cells from blood. The receptors come from a man in his late teens or twenties with type 1 diabetes.

This clone was seen a handful of times. V gene TRBV7-3 combines with J gene TRBJ1-1; D ambiguous. The CDR3 has 15 amino acids. Germline CDR1 is SGHTA and CDR2 is FQGTGA. V was cut by 3 bases and J by 1 base, with 12 bases left in between. The CDR3 reads CASSLGGVRNTEAFF. CDR3 nucleotides: TGTGCCAGCAGCTTGGGAGGAGTCAGGAACACTGAAGCTTTCTTT.

This clone was counted only a few times. The chain's CDR3 is CAWREGTADTQYF. The CDR3 nucleotides are TGTGCCTGGAGAGAAGGGACGGCGGATACGCAGTATTTT. This rearrangement joins TRBV30 to TRBJ2-3; D may correspond to TRBD1 or TRBD2 (5 bases each). Germline values: CDR1 GTSNPN, CDR2 SVGIG (reference sequence). This CDR3 has 13 amino acids. Trimming removed 3 bases at V and 6 bases at J, with 13 bases between.

A few counts support this clone. The chain employs TRBV5-6 and TRBJ2-1; 8 bases are shared with TRBD2. CDR1 is SGHDT, CDR2 YYEEEE, per germline. This CDR3 contains 15 residues. V lost 2 bases, J lost 8 bases, and 9 bases stayed unmatched. In DNA form, the CDR3 reads TGTGCCAGCAGCTTAACCAGCGGGAGTAGGGATGAGCAGTTCTTC. This codes for CASSLTSGSRDEQFF.

The chain recombines TRBV29-1 with TRBJ1-2; D unclear. Trimming took off 3 bases at V and 2 bases at J, with 22 bases between the two ends. The CDR3 length is 17 residues. Germline V gene lookup returns CDR1 SQVTM and CDR2 ANQGSEA. CDR3 DNA sequence: TGCAGCGTTGAGAACCTTGGCCAGGCGCGTTCCAACTATGGCTACACCTTC. Translation gives CSVENLGQARSNYGYTF.

This clone has ten or more counts. The CDR3 reads CASSYSWGAKNIQYF. DNA of the CDR3: TGTGCCAGCAGCTATAGCTGGGGAGCCAAAAACATTCAGTACTTC. The rearrangement links TRBV7-2 to TRBJ2-4, with D uncertain. CDR1 is SGHTA, CDR2 FQGNSA, per germline. Trimming left V 4 bases short and J 0 bases short, with 10 bases between. This CDR3 is 15 amino acids long.

The chain uses TRBV10-3 and TRBJ2-7; TRBD2 matches 7 bases. Germline trimming cut 7 bases from V and 6 bases from J; bases unmatched to any gene: 9. CDR3 length: 13 residues. Germline CDR1 is ENHRY and CDR2 is SYGVKD. In nucleotides, the CDR3 is TGTGCCATCACCCCGAGCGGGAAGCGCGAGCAGTACTTC. It specifies CAITPSGKREQYF.

Sample share makes this clone large. Other nucleotide sequences from this sample produce the same CDR3. The chain joins TRBV29-1 to TRBJ2-2; D remains unclear. CDR3 length: 12 residues. Trimming stripped 7 bases from V and 6 bases from J, with 12 bases between. Germline CDR1 is SQVTM and CDR2 is ANQGSEA. CDR3: CSGRVVAGELFF. The CDR3 DNA follows: TGCAGCGGTAGGGTGGTGGCCGGGGAGCTGTTTTTT.

This clone was observed a handful of times. This chain links TRBV15 with TRBJ1-2; D is unclear. There are 14 residues in the CDR3. CDR1 LNHNV and CDR2 YYDKDF come from the germline V gene (reference sequence). V lost 8 bases, J lost 2 bases, and 15 bases lay in between. The CDR3 reads CATSKSTTNYGYTF. The CDR3, as DNA: TGTGCCACCTCAAAATCTACAACGAACTATGGCTACACCTTC. The full variable domain, with the rest looked up from reference TRBV15 and TRBJ1-2, is DAMVIQNPRYQVTQFGKPVTLSCSQTLNHNVMYWYQQKSSQAPKLLFHYYDKDFNNEADTPDNFQSRRPNTSFCFLDIRSPGLGDTAMYLCATSKSTTNYGYTFGSGTRLTVV.

This chain links TRBV30 with TRBJ2-1, with D perhaps given as TRBD1 or TRBD2 (5 bases each). Trimming left V 3 bases short and J 12 bases short, with 15 bases between. The length of the CDR3 is 12 residues. Germline CDR1 and CDR2: GTSNPN and SVGIG (reference sequence). DNA for the CDR3: TGTGCCTGGAGACTGGACGGGGCCGGGCAGTTCTTC. Protein: CAWRLDGAGQFF.

The chain couples TRBV5-5 to TRBJ2-3, with TRBD2 identical over 13 bases. Trimming cost V 3 bases and J 4 bases; bases outside gene matches: 5. CDR1 and CDR2 from the germline V gene are SGHKS and YYEKEE (reference sequence). This CDR3 has 16 residues. CDR3 DNA sequence: TGTGCCAGCAGCTCACAAGGACTAGCGGGAGCAGATACGCAGTATTTT. Translating it yields CASSSQGLAGADTQYF.

The V and J genes are TRBV5-4 and TRBJ1-1; unclear D gene. The CDR3 contains 13 residues. V gave up 2 bases and J gave up 3 bases, with 8 bases separating them. Germline V gives CDR1 SGHNT, CDR2 YYREEE (reference sequence). The CDR3 here is CASSFRPDTEAFF. Written as DNA, the CDR3 is TGTGCCAGCAGCTTTCGACCGGACACTGAAGCTTTCTTT.

There are many counts of this clone. Other DNA sequences in the sample encode the same CDR3. V and J are TRBV7-2 and TRBJ2-3; 12 nucleotides match TRBD2. V lost 4 bases and J lost 2; bases outside the gene matches: 4. The CDR3 consists of 16 residues. In germline, CDR1 is SGHTA, CDR2 FQGNSA. The CDR3 nucleotides are TGTGCCAGCAGCTCTGGACTAGCGGGGAACACAGATACGCAGTATTTT. Translating it yields CASSSGLAGNTDTQYF.

The chain links TRBV11-3 to TRBJ2-2; no clear D gene. The CDR3 spans 16 residues. Germline CDR1 SGHNT, CDR2 YENEEA. V gave up 4 bases and J gave up 3 bases, with 15 bases separating them. This chain's CDR3 is CASSSPAQRDTGELFF. The CDR3 region has the DNA TGTGCCAGCAGCTCTCCGGCCCAACGGGACACCGGGGAGCTGTTTTTT.

This CDR3 reads CASTLPSAGAYEQFF. The CDR3 nucleotides are TGTGCCAGCACCCTCCCATCCGCGGGAGCATATGAGCAGTTCTTC. This rearrangement joins TRBV7-9 to TRBJ2-1; 7 bases are shared with TRBD2. The trim removed 7 bases at V and 8 bases at J, leaving 14 bases unmatched. Germline V gene data show CDR1 as SEHNR and CDR2 as FQNEAQ (reference sequence). This CDR3 spans 15 amino acids.

This clone was observed a handful of times. This rearrangement joins TRBV7-9 to TRBJ1-1; D gene unclear. CDR3 length equals 13 residues. Trimming pared 2 bases from V and 7 bases from J, leaving 11 bases between. The germline V gene has CDR1 SEHNR and CDR2 FQNEAQ (reference sequence). The CDR3 DNA sequence: TGTGCCAGCAGCTTAAGCCAAGAAGATGAAGCTTTCTTT. Its protein is CASSLSQEDEAFF.

This clone was counted a single time. The rearrangement links TRBV30 to TRBJ1-1, with unresolved D. V was pared by 3 bases and J by 3 bases, with 8 bases between. Germline values: CDR1 GTSNPN, CDR2 SVGIG (reference sequence). The CDR3 consists of 12 residues. The chain's CDR3 is CAWRFEYTEAFF. The CDR3 coding sequence is TGTGCCTGGAGGTTTGAGTACACTGAAGCTTTCTTT.

This clone was seen only a few times. The rearrangement links TRBV30 to TRBJ1-1; D uncertain. V lost 4 bases, J lost 0 bases, and 12 bases lay in between. The length of the CDR3 is 14 residues. CDR1 GTSNPN and CDR2 SVGIG come from the germline V gene (reference sequence). The CDR3 reads CAWKKGSVNTEAFF. CDR3 DNA: TGTGCCTGGAAGAAGGGCTCCGTGAACACTGAAGCTTTCTTT.

J is TRBJ2-5 and V is TRBV27, with 7 bases matching TRBD1. The CDR3 runs 16 residues. Unmatched junction bases numbered 7, after V lost 1 base and J lost 2 bases. Germline CDR1 and CDR2: MNHEY and SMNVEV (reference sequence). The DNA of the CDR3 is TGTGCCAGCAGTTTATGGGGGACAGTGCTACAAGAGACCCAGTACTTC. Translating gives CASSLWGTVLQETQYF.

The CDR3 loop reads CASTLSGPEGSYEQYF. The CDR3 coding sequence is TGTGCCAGCACTCTAAGCGGCCCAGAAGGGTCCTACGAGCAGTACTTC. V and J are TRBV6-6 and TRBJ2-7, with D possibly matching TRBD2 (5 bases). The CDR3 runs 16 residues. Per the germline V gene, CDR1 is MNHNY and CDR2 is SVGAGI (reference sequence). The V end was cut by 7 bases, the J end by 1 base, with 20 bases between.

The V gene is TRBV7-8, the J gene TRBJ2-3; TRBD1 matches at 7 bases. CDR3 length: 16 residues. Germline values: CDR1 SGHVS, CDR2 FQNEAQ. V dropped 4 bases and J dropped 0; count of bases not matched to a gene: 7. The CDR3 sequence is CASSSGTDISTDTQYF. The DNA for the CDR3 is TGTGCCAGCAGCTCCGGGACAGACATTAGCACAGATACGCAGTATTTT.

This clone appeared a few times. The chain combines TRBV29-1 with TRBJ1-2; D is possibly TRBD1 (5 bases). The CDR3 is made up of 12 amino acids. Germline V lookup: CDR1 SQVTM, CDR2 ANQGSEA. Trimming left V 7 bases short and J 5 bases short, with 14 bases between. The CDR3: CSGHEEGYGYTF. For the CDR3, the DNA is TGCAGCGGCCACGAGGAGGGGTATGGCTACACCTTC.

In this sample, this clone turned up a few times. V gene TRBV7-2 combines with J gene TRBJ2-5; 12 positions match TRBD2. The germline CDR1 and CDR2 sequences are SGHTA and FQGNSA. The junction had 9 bases not matched to a gene; V was cut back by 1 base and J by 6 bases. The CDR3 contains 17 residues. DNA for the CDR3: TGTGCCAGCAGCTTAGAATCTAGCGGGAGGGCCAGGAAGACCCAGTACTTC. This translates into CASSLESSGRARKTQYF.

About this clone: Distinct nucleotide sequences in the sample also encode this CDR3. The chain uses TRBV11-2 and TRBJ1-4; 7 nucleotides line up with TRBD1. V dropped 1 base and J dropped 8; count of bases not matched to a gene: 4. Germline CDR1 reads SGHAT; CDR2 reads FQNNGV. This CDR3 region has 14 residues. Written as DNA, the CDR3 is TGTGCCAGCAGCTTAGGACAGGGAGCGGAAAAACTGTTTTTT. Amino acid sequence: CASSLGQGAEKLFF.

V is TRBV18 and J is TRBJ2-1, with 9 bases matching TRBD1. Unmatched junction bases numbered 9, after V lost 8 bases and J lost 7 bases. Germline loops: CDR1 KGHSH, CDR2 LQKENI. This CDR3 comprises 14 residues. CDR3 residues: CASAPGQGVNEQFF. In nucleotides, the CDR3 is TGTGCCAGCGCTCCGGGACAGGGTGTTAATGAGCAGTTCTTC. The variable domain in full, completed from reference TRBV18 and TRBJ2-1, reads NAGVMQNPRHLVRRRGQEARLRCSPMKGHSHVYWYRQLPEEGLKFMVYLQKENIIDESGMPKERFSAEFPKEGPSILRIQQVVRGDSAAYFCASAPGQGVNEQFFGPGTRLTVL.

This clone has a handful of counts. A read error may produce the germline difference seen at one junction end. The chain has TRBV20-1 and TRBJ2-1; TRBD2 matches 7 bases. CDR3 size: 11 residues. Germline loops: CDR1 DFQATT, CDR2 SNEGSKA (reference sequence). DNA for the CDR3: TGCAGTGCTAGTTTCGGACTAGAGTTAGTCTTC. Its translation: CSASFGLELVF.

The chain employs TRBV27 and TRBJ2-6; D is unresolved. Looked up from germline, CDR1 is MNHEY and CDR2 is SMNVEV (reference sequence). The CDR3 covers 14 residues. Trimming shortened V by 5 bases and J by 0 bases, and 5 bases separated the two germline ends. CDR3 coding DNA: TGTGCCAGCAGTCAAACCTCTGGGGCCAACGTCCTGACTTTC. Its protein is CASSQTSGANVLTF.

This clone turned up a few times. V gene TRBV28 combines with J gene TRBJ1-2; D gene ambiguous. Per germline, CDR1 MDHEN and CDR2 SYDVKM. V was shortened by 5 bases and J by 7 bases, with 17 bases between the two germline ends. CDR3 length: 14 amino acids. CDR3 sequence: CASSPHEPGFGYTF. The DNA of the CDR3 is TGTGCCAGCAGTCCACATGAACCAGGCTTTGGCTACACCTTC.

The gene calls are TRBV6-6 and TRBJ2-7, with D unresolved. This CDR3 has 14 residues. Trimming stripped 0 bases from V and 3 bases from J, with 9 bases between. Per germline, CDR1 MNHNY and CDR2 SVGAGI (reference sequence). The CDR3 sequence: CASSYSKGSYEQYF. The CDR3, as DNA: TGTGCCAGCAGTTACTCGAAAGGAAGCTACGAGCAGTACTTC.

V is TRBV15 and J is TRBJ2-1, with D possibly TRBD2 on 6 matching bases. The CDR3 is made up of 15 amino acids. Germline assignment: CDR1 LNHNV and CDR2 YYDKDF (reference sequence). V lost 5 bases, J lost 7 bases, and 18 bases lay in between. The chain's CDR3 is CATSGGTAYINEQFF. The CDR3 DNA sequence: TGTGCCACCAGCGGCGGGACGGCCTACATAAATGAGCAGTTCTTC. The entire variable domain, with the rest obtained from reference TRBV15 and TRBJ2-1, is as follows: DAMVIQNPRYQVTQFGKPVTLSCSQTLNHNVMYWYQQKSSQAPKLLFHYYDKDFNNEADTPDNFQSRRPNTSFCFLDIRSPGLGDTAMYLCATSGGTAYINEQFFGPGTRLTVL.